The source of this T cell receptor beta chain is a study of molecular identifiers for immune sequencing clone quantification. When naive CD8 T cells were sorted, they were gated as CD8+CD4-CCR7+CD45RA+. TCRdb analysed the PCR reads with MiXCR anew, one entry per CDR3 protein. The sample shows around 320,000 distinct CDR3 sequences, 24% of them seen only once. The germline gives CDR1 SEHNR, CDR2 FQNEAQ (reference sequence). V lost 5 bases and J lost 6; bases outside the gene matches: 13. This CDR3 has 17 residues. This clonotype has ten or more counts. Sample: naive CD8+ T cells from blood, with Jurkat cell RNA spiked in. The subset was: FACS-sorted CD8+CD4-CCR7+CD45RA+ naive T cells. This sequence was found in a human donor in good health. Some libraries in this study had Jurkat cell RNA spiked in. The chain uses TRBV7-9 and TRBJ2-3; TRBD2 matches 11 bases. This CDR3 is CASSPAVAGGPSDTQYF. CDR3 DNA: TGTGCCAGCAGCCCGGCTGTAGCGGGGGGGCCTTCCGATACGCAGTATTTT.